A selection of T cell receptor beta chains follows, all from one sample in a study of radiotherapy plus CTLA-4 blockade in lung cancer. Only in-frame clones appear in the TCRdb table, and some are missing; sequencing was by immunoSEQ multiplex PCR. The repertoire has 70,000 to 100,000 clones, approximately 83% of them found once; the top ten carry 2% to 2.5%. The sample here was peripheral blood, taken from a patient treated with radiotherapy plus ipilimumab. The receptors derive from a human donor with non-small cell lung cancer who had a partial response to radiotherapy plus ipilimumab. Both conserved end residues are part of each CDR3. A D gene is named only where the DNA matches it firmly. Clone size appears in some rows only: once, few, many, or a class for an expanded clone.

abundance: NA
j_gene: TRBJ1-2
d_gene: NA
v_gene: TRBV7-2
CDR3nt: TGTGCCAGCAGCTTAGCGTTTTCCAGGGCTTGGTACTATGGCTACACCTTC
CDR3aa: CASSLAFSRAWYYGYTF

abundance: NA
j_gene: TRBJ1-2
d_gene: TRBD1
v_gene: TRBV2
CDR3nt: TGTGCCAGCCTGGGACAGGGCTATGGCTACACCTTC
CDR3aa: CASLGQGYGYTF

abundance: NA
j_gene: TRBJ2-2
d_gene: TRBD2
v_gene: TRBV9
CDR3nt: TGTGCCAGCAGCCTCTGGGGGGGAGTACGGACCGGGGAGCTGTTTTTT
CDR3aa: CASSLWGGVRTGELFF

abundance: NA
j_gene: TRBJ1-2
d_gene: NA
v_gene: TRBV28
CDR3nt: TGTGCCAGCCACTCGCGAGGGGGCTATGGCTACACCTTC
CDR3aa: CASHSRGGYGYTF

abundance: NA
j_gene: TRBJ1-1
d_gene: TRBD1
v_gene: TRBV18
CDR3nt: TGTGCCAGCTCAACACAGGGGGCGAACACTGAAGCTTTCTTT
CDR3aa: CASSTQGANTEAFF

abundance: NA
j_gene: TRBJ1-3
d_gene: TRBD1
v_gene: TRBV28
CDR3nt: TGTGCCAGCGCCCAGGGACAGCTCTCTGGAAACACCATATATTTT
CDR3aa: CASAQGQLSGNTIYF

abundance: NA
j_gene: TRBJ1-2
d_gene: NA
v_gene: TRBV30
CDR3nt: TGTGCCCAGAACTTACAGCTCAACTATGGCTACACCTTC
CDR3aa: CAQNLQLNYGYTF

abundance: few
j_gene: TRBJ1-2
d_gene: NA
v_gene: TRBV19
CDR3nt: TGTGCCAGTAGTTCCCCACGGGTGTACACCTTC
CDR3aa: CASSSPRVYTF

abundance: NA
j_gene: TRBJ2-1
d_gene: TRBD2
v_gene: TRBV7-9
CDR3nt: TGTGCCAGCAGCCCCGGGACTAGCGGGTCGAGGGAGCAGTTCTTC
CDR3aa: CASSPGTSGSREQFF

abundance: NA
j_gene: TRBJ2-3
d_gene: NA
v_gene: TRBV29-1
CDR3nt: TGCAGCGTTCGCCAGGGCCTCACAGATACGCAGTATTTT
CDR3aa: CSVRQGLTDTQYF

abundance: NA
j_gene: TRBJ2-7
d_gene: TRBD2
v_gene: TRBV5-1
CDR3nt: TGCGCCAGCAGCTCGGGGGGGGCGGACGGCGAGCAGTACTTC
CDR3aa: CASSSGGADGEQYF

abundance: NA
j_gene: TRBJ1-4
d_gene: NA
v_gene: TRBV9
CDR3nt: TGTGCCAGCCAATTGACTCCGACAACTAATGAAAAACTGTTTTTT
CDR3aa: CASQLTPTTNEKLFF

abundance: NA
j_gene: TRBJ2-5
d_gene: NA
v_gene: TRBV7-3
CDR3nt: TGTGCCAGCAGCTTGGGGGGATATCAAGAGACCCAGTACTTC
CDR3aa: CASSLGGYQETQYF

abundance: NA
j_gene: TRBJ1-5
d_gene: NA
v_gene: TRBV7-2
CDR3nt: TGTGCCAGCAGCGACCGTAGGGGTCAGCCCCAGCATTTT
CDR3aa: CASSDRRGQPQHF

abundance: NA
j_gene: TRBJ2-5
d_gene: TRBD2
v_gene: TRBV27
CDR3nt: TGTGCCAGCAGGTCTAGCGGGAGGGCTCTCGGAGAGACCCAGTACTTC
CDR3aa: CASRSSGRALGETQYF

abundance: once
j_gene: TRBJ2-1
d_gene: NA
v_gene: TRBV6-4
CDR3nt: TGTGCCAGCAGTGAGACAGATAGCTCCTACAATGAGCAGTTCTTC
CDR3aa: CASSETDSSYNEQFF

abundance: NA
j_gene: TRBJ2-5
d_gene: NA
v_gene: TRBV19
CDR3nt: TGTGCCAGTAGTATAGTTCCAGGGAAGGAGACCCAGTACTTC
CDR3aa: CASSIVPGKETQYF

abundance: NA
j_gene: TRBJ1-5
d_gene: NA
v_gene: TRBV11-2
CDR3nt: TGTGCCAGCACCCCGACGGGGAATCAGCCCCAGCATTTT
CDR3aa: CASTPTGNQPQHF

abundance: NA
j_gene: TRBJ2-3
d_gene: TRBD1
v_gene: TRBV6-1
CDR3nt: TGTGCCAGCACCCCAGGGGGCGGGGCTGGAGATACGCAGTATTTT
CDR3aa: CASTPGGGAGDTQYF

abundance: NA
j_gene: TRBJ1-2
d_gene: TRBD1
v_gene: TRBV6-6
CDR3nt: TGTGCCAGCAGCCCTGGACAGGGGGACAGTGTGCGGGGCTACACCTTC
CDR3aa: CASSPGQGDSVRGYTF

abundance: NA
j_gene: TRBJ2-4
d_gene: TRBD2
v_gene: TRBV7-9
CDR3nt: TGTGCCAGTGAGAGACTAGCAGTAGCCAAAAACATTCAGTACTTC
CDR3aa: CASERLAVAKNIQYF

abundance: NA
j_gene: TRBJ1-2
d_gene: NA
v_gene: TRBV7-9
CDR3nt: TGTGCCAGCAGCCCGCGGGGGAACCGCGTCACCTATGGCTACACCTTC
CDR3aa: CASSPRGNRVTYGYTF

abundance: few
j_gene: TRBJ1-5
d_gene: NA
v_gene: TRBV19
CDR3nt: TGTGCCAGTAGTATTAGCGGCAATCAGCCCCAGCATTTT
CDR3aa: CASSISGNQPQHF

abundance: NA
j_gene: TRBJ1-1
d_gene: NA
v_gene: TRBV29-1
CDR3nt: TGCAGCGTAGAGACGATGGGCTATGAAGCTTTCTTT
CDR3aa: CSVETMGYEAFF

abundance: once
j_gene: TRBJ1-1
d_gene: NA
v_gene: TRBV27
CDR3nt: TGTGCCAGCAGTTTATCAGGGGTCTACACTGAAGCTTTCTTT
CDR3aa: CASSLSGVYTEAFF

abundance: NA
j_gene: TRBJ2-2
d_gene: NA
v_gene: TRBV10-1
CDR3nt: TGCGCCAGCAAGTCGGGGGCGAACACCGGGGAGCTGTTTTTT
CDR3aa: CASKSGANTGELFF

abundance: NA
j_gene: TRBJ2-1
d_gene: TRBD2
v_gene: TRBV6-5
CDR3nt: TGTGCCAGCAGTTACGGCCTAGCGGGAGACTATGAGCAGTTCTTC
CDR3aa: CASSYGLAGDYEQFF

abundance: NA
j_gene: TRBJ2-7
d_gene: NA
v_gene: TRBV6-5
CDR3nt: TGTGCCAGCAGTGGTTCTCTAGATTACGAGCAGTACTTC
CDR3aa: CASSGSLDYEQYF

abundance: NA
j_gene: TRBJ2-1
d_gene: NA
v_gene: TRBV7-2
CDR3nt: TGTGCCAGCAGCTTAGACTGGGAGCGCAATGAGCAGTTCTTC
CDR3aa: CASSLDWERNEQFF

abundance: NA
j_gene: TRBJ1-1
d_gene: NA
v_gene: TRBV7-6
CDR3nt: TGTGCCAGCAGCTTAGAAGCGGTCTATAACACTGAAGCTTTCTTT
CDR3aa: CASSLEAVYNTEAFF

abundance: NA
j_gene: TRBJ1-4
d_gene: NA
v_gene: TRBV5-1
CDR3nt: TGCGCCAGCAGCTTGGGTACCTCAGGAGGACTTAATGAAAAACTGTTTTTT
CDR3aa: CASSLGTSGGLNEKLFF

abundance: NA
j_gene: TRBJ1-4
d_gene: NA
v_gene: TRBV4-2
CDR3nt: TGTGCCAGCAGCCAGGGAACGGGGGGGAAGGGTGAAAAACTGTTTTTT
CDR3aa: CASSQGTGGKGEKLFF

abundance: NA
j_gene: TRBJ1-5
d_gene: NA
v_gene: TRBV7-2
CDR3nt: TGTGCCAGCAGCTTCACGGTTATCAATCAGCCCCAGCATTTT
CDR3aa: CASSFTVINQPQHF

abundance: NA
j_gene: TRBJ2-7
d_gene: NA
v_gene: TRBV6-5
CDR3nt: TGTGCCAGCAGTTACACGAACAGGGCGTCCTACGAGCAGTACTTC
CDR3aa: CASSYTNRASYEQYF

abundance: NA
j_gene: TRBJ1-2
d_gene: TRBD1
v_gene: TRBV6-1
CDR3nt: TGTGCCAGCAGTGGACCCCGACAGGGGGTCTATGGCTACACCTTC
CDR3aa: CASSGPRQGVYGYTF

abundance: NA
j_gene: TRBJ2-2
d_gene: TRBD2
v_gene: TRBV19
CDR3nt: TGTGCCAGTAGTATAGGGACTAGCTCCGGGGAGCTGTTTTTT
CDR3aa: CASSIGTSSGELFF

abundance: once
j_gene: TRBJ2-1
d_gene: NA
v_gene: TRBV7-8
CDR3nt: TGTGCCAGCAGCTTAGTTTTTAGGGGGTACAATGAGCAGTTCTTC
CDR3aa: CASSLVFRGYNEQFF

abundance: NA
j_gene: TRBJ1-5
d_gene: NA
v_gene: TRBV2
CDR3nt: TGTGCCAGCAGTCGTACAGGCGGAGGCAATCAGCCCCAGCATTTT
CDR3aa: CASSRTGGGNQPQHF

abundance: NA
j_gene: TRBJ2-1
d_gene: TRBD2
v_gene: TRBV5-1
CDR3nt: TGCGCCAGCAGAAGAGGGACCGGGACTAGCGGGAGACCCACCTACAATGAGCAGTTCTTC
CDR3aa: CASRRGTGTSGRPTYNEQFF

abundance: NA
j_gene: TRBJ1-6
d_gene: NA
v_gene: TRBV6-5
CDR3nt: TGTGCCAGCAGTTGGGACAATAATTCACCCCTCCACTTT
CDR3aa: CASSWDNNSPLHF

abundance: NA
j_gene: TRBJ2-1
d_gene: TRBD2
v_gene: TRBV7-3
CDR3nt: TGTGCCAGCAGCGTGAGCGGGAGGAACAATGAGCAGTTCTTC
CDR3aa: CASSVSGRNNEQFF

abundance: NA
j_gene: TRBJ1-6
d_gene: NA
v_gene: TRBV27
CDR3nt: TGTGCCAGCAGTTACGAGGGCGGCTCCTATAATTCACCCCTCCACTTT
CDR3aa: CASSYEGGSYNSPLHF

abundance: NA
j_gene: TRBJ1-2
d_gene: NA
v_gene: TRBV7-6
CDR3nt: TGTGCCAGCAGCTCTCAACAGGGTGCCCTCTATGGCTACACCTTC
CDR3aa: CASSSQQGALYGYTF

abundance: NA
j_gene: TRBJ2-1
d_gene: TRBD1
v_gene: TRBV19
CDR3nt: TGTGCCAGTAGTTCCGGGACAGAATACAATGAGCAGTTCTTC
CDR3aa: CASSSGTEYNEQFF

abundance: NA
j_gene: TRBJ2-7
d_gene: TRBD2
v_gene: TRBV19
CDR3nt: TGTGCCAGTAGTAACATAGCGGGAGGCTACTACGAGCAGTACTTC
CDR3aa: CASSNIAGGYYEQYF

abundance: NA
j_gene: TRBJ1-3
d_gene: NA
v_gene: TRBV9
CDR3nt: TGTGCCAGCAGCGTAACAGCATCAGACTCTGGAAACACCATATATTTT
CDR3aa: CASSVTASDSGNTIYF

abundance: once
j_gene: TRBJ2-1
d_gene: TRBD2
v_gene: TRBV7-6
CDR3nt: TGTGCCAGCAGCCCTGGGACTAGCGGGGGGAATGAGCAGTTCTTC
CDR3aa: CASSPGTSGGNEQFF

abundance: NA
j_gene: TRBJ1-3
d_gene: TRBD1
v_gene: TRBV6-5
CDR3nt: TGTGCCAGCAGCCCGCCGGTTACAGGGGGCCCACTTTTGTATTTT
CDR3aa: CASSPPVTGGPLLYF

abundance: once
j_gene: TRBJ2-6
d_gene: NA
v_gene: TRBV5-5
CDR3nt: TGTGCCAGCAGCTTGCTCTCTGGGGCCAACGTCCTGACTTTC
CDR3aa: CASSLLSGANVLTF

abundance: NA
j_gene: TRBJ2-2
d_gene: TRBD1
v_gene: TRBV4-3
CDR3nt: TGCGCCAGCAGCCAAGGGACAGGGACCCCGGGGGGGGAGCTGTTTTTT
CDR3aa: CASSQGTGTPGGELFF

abundance: few
j_gene: TRBJ2-4
d_gene: NA
v_gene: TRBV6-1
CDR3nt: TGTGCCAGCAGTGAAGGACTCCTAAGGTCCCTAGGCATTCAGTACTTC
CDR3aa: CASSEGLLRSLGIQYF